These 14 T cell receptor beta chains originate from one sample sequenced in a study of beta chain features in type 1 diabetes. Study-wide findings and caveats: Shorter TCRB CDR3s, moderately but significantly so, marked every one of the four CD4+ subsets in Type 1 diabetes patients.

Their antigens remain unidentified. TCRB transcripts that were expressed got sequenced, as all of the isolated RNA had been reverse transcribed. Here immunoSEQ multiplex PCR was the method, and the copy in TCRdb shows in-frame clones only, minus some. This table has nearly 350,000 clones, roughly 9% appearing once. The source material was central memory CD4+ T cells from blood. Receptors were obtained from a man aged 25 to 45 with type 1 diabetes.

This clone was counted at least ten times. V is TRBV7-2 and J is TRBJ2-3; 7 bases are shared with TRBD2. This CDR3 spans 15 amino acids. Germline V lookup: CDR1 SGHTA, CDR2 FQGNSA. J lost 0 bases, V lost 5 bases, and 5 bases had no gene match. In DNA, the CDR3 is TGTGCCAGCAGCCGGGACTACTTAAGCACAGATACGCAGTATTTT. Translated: CASSRDYLSTDTQYF.

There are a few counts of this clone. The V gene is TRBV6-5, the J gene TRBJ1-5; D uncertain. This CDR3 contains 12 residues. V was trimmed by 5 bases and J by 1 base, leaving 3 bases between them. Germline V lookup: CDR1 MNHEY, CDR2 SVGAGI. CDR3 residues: CASSDSNQPQHF. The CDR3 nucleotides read TGTGCCAGCAGTGACAGCAATCAGCCCCAGCATTTT.

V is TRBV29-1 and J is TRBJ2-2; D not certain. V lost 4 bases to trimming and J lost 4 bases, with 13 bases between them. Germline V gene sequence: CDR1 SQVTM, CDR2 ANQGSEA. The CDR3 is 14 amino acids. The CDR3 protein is CSVVAASRTGELFF. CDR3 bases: TGCAGCGTTGTCGCGGCATCACGCACCGGGGAGCTGTTTTTT.

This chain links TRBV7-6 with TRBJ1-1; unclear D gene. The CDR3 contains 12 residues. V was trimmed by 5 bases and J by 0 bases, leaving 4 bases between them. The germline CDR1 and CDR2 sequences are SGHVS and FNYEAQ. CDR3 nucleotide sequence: TGTGCCAGCAGCCCTCTGAACACTGAAGCTTTCTTT. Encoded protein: CASSPLNTEAFF.

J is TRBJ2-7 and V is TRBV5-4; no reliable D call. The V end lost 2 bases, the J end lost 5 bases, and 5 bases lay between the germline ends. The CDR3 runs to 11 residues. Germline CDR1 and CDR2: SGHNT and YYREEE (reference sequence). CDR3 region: CASSLENEQYF. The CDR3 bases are TGTGCCAGCAGCTTAGAAAACGAGCAGTACTTC.

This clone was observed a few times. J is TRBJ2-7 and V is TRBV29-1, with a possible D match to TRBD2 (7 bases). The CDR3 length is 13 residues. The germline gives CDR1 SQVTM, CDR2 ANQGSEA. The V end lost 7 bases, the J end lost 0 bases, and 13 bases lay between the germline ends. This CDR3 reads CSAQGGGSYEQYF. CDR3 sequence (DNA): TGCAGCGCTCAAGGGGGGGGCTCCTACGAGCAGTACTTC.

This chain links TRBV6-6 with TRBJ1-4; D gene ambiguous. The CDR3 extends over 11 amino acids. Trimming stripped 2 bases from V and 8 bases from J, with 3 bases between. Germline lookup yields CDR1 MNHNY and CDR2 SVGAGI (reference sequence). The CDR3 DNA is TGTGCCAGCAGTTACGAGGAAAAACTGTTTTTT. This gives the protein CASSYEEKLFF.

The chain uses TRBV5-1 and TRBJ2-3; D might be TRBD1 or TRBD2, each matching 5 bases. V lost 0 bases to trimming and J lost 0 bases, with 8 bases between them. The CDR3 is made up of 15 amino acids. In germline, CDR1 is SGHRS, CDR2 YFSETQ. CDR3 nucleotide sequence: TGCGCCAGCAGCTTGGCTGGGACCAGCACAGATACGCAGTATTTT. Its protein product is CASSLAGTSTDTQYF.

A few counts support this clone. DNA of the CDR3: TGTGCCAGCAGTGGAGACAGGGTATGGAACACTGAAGCTTTCTTT. Amino acids: CASSGDRVWNTEAFF. This rearrangement joins TRBV2 to TRBJ1-1; 7 positions agree with TRBD1. Germline CDR1 and CDR2: SNHLY and FYNNEI. Unmatched junction bases numbered 6, after V lost 4 bases and J lost 1 base. This CDR3 has 15 residues.

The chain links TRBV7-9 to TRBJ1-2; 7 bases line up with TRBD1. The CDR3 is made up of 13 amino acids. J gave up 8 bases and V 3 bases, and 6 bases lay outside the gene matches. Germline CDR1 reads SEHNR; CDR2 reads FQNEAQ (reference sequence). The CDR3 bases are TGTGCCAGCAGCTTCGAACAGGGGCGCGGCTACACCTTC. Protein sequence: CASSFEQGRGYTF.

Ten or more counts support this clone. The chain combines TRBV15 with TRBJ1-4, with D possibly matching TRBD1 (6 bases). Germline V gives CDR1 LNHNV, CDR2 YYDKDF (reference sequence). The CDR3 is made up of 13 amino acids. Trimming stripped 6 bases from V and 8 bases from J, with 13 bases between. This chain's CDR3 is CATRTGTAEKLFF. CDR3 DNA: TGTGCCACCAGAACAGGGACCGCGGAAAAACTGTTTTTT.

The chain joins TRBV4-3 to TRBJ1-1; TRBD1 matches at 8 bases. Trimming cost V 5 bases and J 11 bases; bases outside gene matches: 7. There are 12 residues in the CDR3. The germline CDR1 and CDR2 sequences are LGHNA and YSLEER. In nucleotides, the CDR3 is TGCGCCAGCAGCTTCGAGGACAGGGAGGCTTTCTTT. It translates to CASSFEDREAFF.

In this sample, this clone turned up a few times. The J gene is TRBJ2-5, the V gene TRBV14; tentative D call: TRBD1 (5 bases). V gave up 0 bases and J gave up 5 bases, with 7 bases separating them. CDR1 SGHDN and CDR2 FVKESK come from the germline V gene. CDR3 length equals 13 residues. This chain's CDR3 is CASSQDRQETQYF. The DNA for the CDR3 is TGTGCCAGCAGCCAAGATAGACAGGAGACCCAGTACTTC.

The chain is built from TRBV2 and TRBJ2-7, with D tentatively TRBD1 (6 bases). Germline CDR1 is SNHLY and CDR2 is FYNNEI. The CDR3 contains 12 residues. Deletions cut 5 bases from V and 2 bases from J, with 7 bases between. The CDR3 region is CASSQGTYEQYF. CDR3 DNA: TGTGCCAGCAGTCAGGGGACCTACGAGCAGTACTTC.